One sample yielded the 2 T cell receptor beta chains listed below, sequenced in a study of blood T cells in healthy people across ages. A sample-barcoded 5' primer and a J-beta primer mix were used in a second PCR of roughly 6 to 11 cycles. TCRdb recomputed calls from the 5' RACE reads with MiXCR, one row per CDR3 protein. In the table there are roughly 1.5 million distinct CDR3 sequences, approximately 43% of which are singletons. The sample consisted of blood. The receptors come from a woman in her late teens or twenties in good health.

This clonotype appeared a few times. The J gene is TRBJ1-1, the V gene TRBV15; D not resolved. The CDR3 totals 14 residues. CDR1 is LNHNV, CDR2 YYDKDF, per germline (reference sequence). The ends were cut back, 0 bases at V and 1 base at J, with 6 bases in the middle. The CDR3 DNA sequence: TGTGCCACCAGCAGAGAATGGGGGAACACTGAAGCTTTCTTT. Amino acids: CATSREWGNTEAFF.

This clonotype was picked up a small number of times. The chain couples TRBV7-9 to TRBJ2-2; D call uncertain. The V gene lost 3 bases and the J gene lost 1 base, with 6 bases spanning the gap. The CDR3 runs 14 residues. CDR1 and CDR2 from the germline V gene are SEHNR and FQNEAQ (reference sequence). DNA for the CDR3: TGTGCCAGCAGCTTTCTCCTGAACACCGGGGAGCTGTTTTTT. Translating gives CASSFLLNTGELFF.